These T cell receptor beta chains were read from a single sample in a study of cytomegalovirus exposure and HLA in healthy donors. The table came from immunoSEQ multiplex PCR; TCRdb's copy has only in-frame clones and leaves some out. The sample lists about 200,000 clones, about three quarters occurring once. Sequenced sample: PBMCs. These TCRs come from a man aged 18 to 30 in good health and CMV-seronegative. CDR3s include the opening cysteine and the closing phenylalanine or tryptophan. A D gene is named only where the DNA matches it firmly. Not all rows give a size; the values are once, few, many and, for expanded clones, a class.

cdr3_aa | cdr3_nt | clone_size | j_call | d_call | v_call
CASSLAGGAGNTIYF | TGTGCCAGCAGCTTAGCGGGGGGAGCTGGAAACACCATATATTTT | . | TRBJ1-3 | . | TRBV7-2
CASSEGVVSGANVLTF | TGCGCCAGCAGCGAGGGGGTAGTCTCTGGGGCCAACGTCCTGACTTTC | . | TRBJ2-6 | . | TRBV5-1
CASSSSGDGGSYEQYF | TGTGCCAGCAGCTCATCTGGGGACGGGGGTTCCTACGAGCAGTACTTC | . | TRBJ2-7 | . | TRBV13
CASERDEKLFF | TGTGCCAGTGAAAGAGATGAAAAACTGTTTTTT | . | TRBJ1-4 | . | TRBV19
CASKAGVYQETQYF | TGTGCCAGCAAGGCGGGAGTTTATCAAGAGACCCAGTACTTC | . | TRBJ2-5 | TRBD2 | TRBV2
CASSPPTGAYEQYF | TGTGCCAGCAGCCCTCCCACTGGAGCCTACGAGCAGTACTTC | . | TRBJ2-7 | . | TRBV7-2
CASSSGLGPVGTGELFF | TGTGCCAGTAGTTCGGGACTGGGGCCCGTCGGTACCGGGGAGCTGTTTTTT | few | TRBJ2-2 | . | TRBV19
CASSDETVDTQYF | TGTGCCAGCAGCGATGAGACTGTAGATACGCAGTATTTT | . | TRBJ2-3 | . | TRBV9
CASSLTVGGNTEAFF | TGTGCCAGCAGCTTAACGGTCGGGGGGAACACTGAAGCTTTCTTT | . | TRBJ1-1 | . | TRBV7-3
CATSSKRQGAGGYTF | TGTGCCACCAGCTCAAAGCGACAGGGCGCAGGTGGCTACACCTTC | . | TRBJ1-2 | TRBD1 | TRBV15
CASGLAGSGYEQYF | TGTGCCAGCGGTCTAGCGGGATCGGGCTACGAGCAGTACTTC | . | TRBJ2-7 | TRBD2 | TRBV28
CASSEGARGYTF | TGTGCCAGTAGTGAGGGGGCGCGGGGCTACACCTTC | . | TRBJ1-2 | TRBD1 | TRBV19
CASSDCRGIYEQYF | TGTGCCAGCAGTGATTGCAGAGGAATCTACGAGCAGTACTTC | . | TRBJ2-7 | . | TRBV6-4
CSARAYDGYTF | TGCAGTGCTAGAGCCTATGATGGCTACACCTTC | . | TRBJ1-2 | . | TRBV20-1
CSVEVAELPYEQYF | TGCAGCGTTGAAGTAGCGGAGCTTCCCTACGAGCAGTACTTC | . | TRBJ2-7 | . | TRBV29-1
CASRPDRGKANYGYTF | TGTGCCAGCAGACCGGACAGGGGCAAAGCTAACTATGGCTACACCTTC | . | TRBJ1-2 | TRBD1 | TRBV7-2
CASSATTRREQYF | TGTGCCAGCAGTGCGACGACTCGGAGGGAGCAGTACTTC | . | TRBJ2-7 | . | TRBV25-1
CASSLRYDRDNSPLHF | TGTGCCAGCAGCCTAAGATACGACAGGGATAATTCACCCCTCCACTTT | . | TRBJ1-6 | TRBD1 | TRBV7-2
CASSDGGGGRRGNTIYF | TGTGCCAGTAGTGATGGTGGAGGTGGGAGAAGGGGAAACACCATATATTTT | . | TRBJ1-3 | . | TRBV19
CASTQSETQYF | TGTGCCAGCACACAGAGCGAGACCCAGTACTTC | . | TRBJ2-5 | . | TRBV6-1
CASSPDYPPYNEQFF | TGCGCCAGCAGCCCTGACTACCCGCCCTACAATGAGCAGTTCTTC | . | TRBJ2-1 | . | TRBV4-3
CASSLGGPGTVSTEAFF | TGTGCCAGCAGCTTAGGGGGGCCCGGGACAGTCTCCACTGAAGCTTTCTTT | . | TRBJ1-1 | TRBD1 | TRBV7-2
CAINGTSRQYF | TGTGCCATCAATGGGACTAGCAGGCAGTATTTT | . | TRBJ2-3 | TRBD2 | TRBV10-3
CSVDGQGKRTDTQYF | TGCAGCGTTGACGGACAGGGAAAGAGGACAGATACGCAGTATTTT | . | TRBJ2-3 | TRBD1 | TRBV29-1
CASSQTGTSGGGDNEQFF | TGTGCCAGCAGCCAAACCGGGACTAGCGGGGGGGGTGACAATGAGCAGTTCTTC | . | TRBJ2-1 | TRBD2 | TRBV11-2
CASSFPGDIGAHEQFF | TGTGCCAGCAGCTTTCCAGGGGATATCGGGGCGCATGAGCAGTTCTTC | . | TRBJ2-1 | . | TRBV7-9
CAWSGQFNEKLFF | TGTGCCTGGAGCGGACAGTTTAATGAAAAACTGTTTTTT | . | TRBJ1-4 | . | TRBV30
CAIRAGAGVYTEAFF | TGTGCCATCAGGGCGGGGGCAGGGGTCTACACTGAAGCTTTCTTT | . | TRBJ1-1 | . | TRBV10-3
CASSPGQHNQPQHF | TGTGCCAGCAGTCCAGGACAGCACAATCAGCCCCAGCATTTT | . | TRBJ1-5 | . | TRBV27
CASSTPGGVYGYTF | TGCGCCAGCAGCACTCCAGGGGGCGTCTATGGCTACACCTTC | . | TRBJ1-2 | TRBD1 | TRBV5-1
CASSRRESEGYTF | TGTGCCAGCAGCCGCCGGGAGTCGGAGGGCTACACCTTC | . | TRBJ1-2 | . | TRBV7-2
CASSLAETGYEQYF | TGTGCCAGCAGCTTAGCCGAGACAGGCTACGAGCAGTACTTC | . | TRBJ2-7 | . | TRBV7-8
CASSSQGAAYEQYF | TGTGCCAGCAGTTCCCAGGGCGCCGCCTACGAGCAGTACTTC | . | TRBJ2-7 | . | TRBV6-6
CASSPNGLETQYF | TGTGCCAGCAGCCCCAACGGTTTGGAGACCCAGTACTTC | few | TRBJ2-5 | . | TRBV6-6
CASSFTSGGISYEQYF | TGTGCCAGCAGTTTTACTTCTGGCGGGATCTCCTACGAGCAGTACTTC | few | TRBJ2-7 | . | TRBV28
CASSWLAGASSYNEQFF | TGTGCCAGCAGCTGGCTAGCGGGGGCGAGCTCCTACAATGAGCAGTTCTTC | . | TRBJ2-1 | TRBD2 | TRBV7-9
CASSVARLATDGELFF | TGTGCCAGCAGCGTAGCGCGACTAGCAACAGACGGGGAGCTGTTTTTT | . | TRBJ2-2 | TRBD2 | TRBV9
CASSAPGTSVNEQFF | TGTGCCAGCAGCGCTCCCGGGACTAGCGTCAATGAGCAGTTCTTC | few | TRBJ2-1 | TRBD2 | TRBV7-2
CASSKQGATGELFF | TGTGCCAGCTCAAAGCAGGGGGCCACCGGGGAGCTGTTTTTT | . | TRBJ2-2 | TRBD1 | TRBV7-3
CASSTSGGTGELFF | TGCGCCAGCAGCACTAGCGGTGGGACCGGGGAGCTGTTTTTT | . | TRBJ2-2 | TRBD2 | TRBV5-1
CASSLVMNTEAFF | TGTGCCAGTAGTCTCGTAATGAACACTGAAGCTTTCTTT | . | TRBJ1-1 | . | TRBV19